The clone carrying this TCR beta chain was detected a few times. This CDR3 has 13 residues. Trimming took 6 bases from V and 6 from J, leaving 13 bases between them. Germline CDR1 and CDR2: SNHLY and FYNNEI. This sample is part of a study of blood T cell repertoires in COVID-19. As for the study in general: Collection of acute and convalescent COVID-19 samples took place in the United States, Italy and Spain.

Profiled with immunoSEQ multiplex PCR; TCRdb holds only in-frame clones, not every one. This table has some 45,000 clones, about 80% appearing once. The chain links TRBV2 to TRBJ2-3; D may be TRBD2 (5 bases). The TCR comes from a human donor in a cohort sampled during active COVID-19. The sample taken for sequencing was peripheral blood. CDR3 sequence reads: CASSGEGADTQYF. The CDR3 region has the DNA TGTGCCAGCAGCGGAGAGGGAGCGGATACGCAGTATTTT.